Presented here are 20 T cell receptor beta chains from one specimen sequenced in a study of T cells in Graves' hyperthyroidism and ophthalmopathy. Regions amplified from RNA transcripts were the TCR beta CDR3 regions. Carried out on the TCR CDR3, a first-round RT-PCR used the HTBI primer set. TCRdb used MiXCR to reprocess the multiplex PCR reads, holding one entry per CDR3 protein. The profile covers 500,000 to 550,000 distinct CDR3 sequences, with about a fifth appearing a single time and about 30% taken by the ten largest. What was sequenced was blood. All receptors derive from a man in his late teens or twenties with Graves' hyperthyroidism.

The J gene is TRBJ2-5, the V gene TRBV20-1; the match to TRBD2 covers 7 bases. Germline trimming cut 6 bases from V and 3 bases from J; bases unmatched to any gene: 10. Germline V lookup: CDR1 DFQATT, CDR2 SNEGSKA (reference sequence). The CDR3 has 14 residues. The CDR3 DNA follows: TGCAGTGCGCCCCTCCCCGGGGGGAAAGAGACCCAGTACTTC. Its translation is CSAPLPGGKETQYF.

This clonotype was seen many times. V usage is TRBV11-3 and J usage is TRBJ1-2, with 7 bases identical to TRBD1. The CDR3 is 14 amino acids. V lost 5 bases, J lost 8 bases, and 11 bases stayed unmatched. Germline-derived CDR1 and CDR2 are SGHNT and YENEEA. CDR3 amino acids: CASSGTGEVEGYTF. The CDR3 DNA follows: TGTGCCAGCAGCGGTACAGGGGAAGTTGAAGGCTACACCTTC.

This clonotype was seen many times. The chain has TRBV29-1 and TRBJ1-1, with D uncertain. The germline V and J ends were trimmed by 7 bases and 6 bases, with 15 bases remaining between them. CDR1 is SQVTM and CDR2 is ANQGSEA in the germline V gene. The CDR3 has 12 amino acids. The CDR3 DNA sequence: TGCAGCGCTTACGACGTACATTCTGAAGCTTTCTTT. This sequence encodes CSAYDVHSEAFF. Looking up the rest from reference TRBV29-1 and TRBJ1-1 gives the full variable domain: SAVISQKPSRDICQRGTSLTIQCQVDSQVTMMFWYRQQPGQSLTLIATANQGSEATYESGFVIDKFPISRPNLTFSTLTVSNMSPEDSSIYLCSAYDVHSEAFFGQGTRLTVV.

The J gene is TRBJ1-2, the V gene TRBV6-1; TRBD1 aligns across 7 bases. Germline CDR1 is MNHNS and CDR2 is SASEGT. The CDR3 runs to 14 residues. V shed 4 bases and J 5 bases; nucleotides not matched to a gene: 7. The CDR3 sequence is CASSGGQWGYGYTF. The CDR3 coding sequence is TGTGCCAGCAGTGGGGGACAGTGGGGATATGGCTACACCTTC.

This clonotype occurred many times. The chain carries TRBV12-3 or TRBV12-4 and TRBJ1-5; possible D gene TRBD1, 5 bases. This CDR3 is built from 14 residues. V lost 1 base, J lost 4 bases, and 8 bases lay in between. CDR3 nucleotides: TGTGCCAGCAGTTTAGGGGCAGGGAATCAGCCCCAGCATTTT. Its protein is CASSLGAGNQPQHF.

This clonotype was counted a few times. It may be a read error: a sequence one base away is much more abundant. The chain recombines TRBV24-1 with TRBJ1-5, with 10 bases identical to TRBD1. The ends lost 4 bases at V and 4 bases at J; junction bases unmatched: 6. The CDR3 runs to 16 residues. Germline loops: CDR1 KGHDR, CDR2 SFDVKD. CDR3 DNA: TGTGCCACCAGTGACTCTGACAGGGGGCTTAATCAGCCCCAGCATTTT. Amino acids: CATSDSDRGLNQPQHF.

The J gene is TRBJ2-4, the V gene TRBV6-1; D might be TRBD1 or TRBD2, each matching 5 bases. With 8 bases removed from V and 8 bases from J, the gap between germline ends came to 16 bases. CDR3 length: 13 residues. CDR1 is MNHNS, CDR2 SASEGT, per germline. In DNA form, the CDR3 reads TGTGCCAGCCATCGGGGCCTTGGGGACATTCAGTACTTC. Translated, it gives CASHRGLGDIQYF.

This clonotype was seen many times. J is TRBJ2-7 and V is TRBV20-1, with D uncertain. The CDR3 runs 12 residues. Trimming shortened V by 1 base and J by 4 bases, and 8 bases separated the two germline ends. Germline CDR1 and CDR2: DFQATT and SNEGSKA (reference sequence). The CDR3 reads CSARGAPYEQYF. DNA of the CDR3: TGCAGTGCTAGAGGGGCCCCGTACGAGCAGTACTTC.

This clonotype appeared many times. V usage is TRBV20-1 and J usage is TRBJ2-7, with D unresolved. CDR3 length equals 14 residues. Germline V gives CDR1 DFQATT, CDR2 SNEGSKA (reference sequence). Trimming stripped 0 bases from V and 2 bases from J, with 11 bases between. The CDR3 here is CSARDVSATYEQYF. The CDR3 DNA reads as TGCAGTGCTAGAGACGTCAGCGCTACCTACGAGCAGTACTTC.

This clonotype has just one count. This chain joins TRBV28 and TRBJ1-6; D is unresolved. From germline, CDR1 is MDHEN and CDR2 SYDVKM. The V end lost 6 bases, the J end lost 0 bases, and 12 bases lay between the germline ends. This CDR3 has 16 residues. The CDR3 bases are TGTGCCAGCAGATATGACGGGAGCTCCTATAATTCACCCCTCCACTTT. Its protein product is CASRYDGSSYNSPLHF.

This clonotype was seen only a few times. CDR3 region: CAWSVLNAGNQPQHF. The CDR3 DNA reads as TGTGCCTGGAGTGTGCTTAACGCCGGAAATCAGCCCCAGCATTTT. The rearrangement joins TRBV30 to TRBJ1-5; unclear D gene. The germline V and J ends were trimmed by 0 bases and 4 bases, with 13 bases remaining between them. In germline, CDR1 is GTSNPN, CDR2 SVGIG (reference sequence). The length of the CDR3 is 15 residues.

This clonotype came up many times. The V gene is TRBV19, the J gene TRBJ1-5; D call uncertain. The CDR3 has 15 amino acids. The V end lost 7 bases, the J end lost 3 bases, and 16 bases lay between the germline ends. Germline values: CDR1 LNHDA, CDR2 SQIVND (reference sequence). The CDR3 protein is CASTPSAGYNQPQHF. Here the CDR3 DNA reads TGTGCCAGTACCCCGAGCGCAGGCTACAATCAGCCCCAGCATTTT.

Ten or more counts support this clonotype. This sequence joins TRBV2 and TRBJ2-7, with 10 bases aligning to TRBD1. The CDR3 has 14 residues. J gave up 6 bases and V 6 bases, and 8 bases lay outside the gene matches. Germline loops: CDR1 SNHLY, CDR2 FYNNEI. CDR3: CASRVDRGLGEQYF. CDR3 sequence (DNA): TGTGCCAGCAGAGTCGACAGGGGGCTTGGCGAGCAGTACTTC. Based on the CDR3 plus reference TRBV2 and TRBJ2-7, the full variable domain is EPEVTQTPSHQVTQMGQEVILRCVPISNHLYFYWYRQILGQKVEFLVSFYNNEISEKSEIFDDQFSVERPDGSNFTLKIRSTKLEDSAMYFCASRVDRGLGEQYFGPGTRLTVT.

In its sample, this clonotype was seen many times. The chain recombines TRBV19 with TRBJ1-5; 10 bases line up with TRBD1. The CDR3 totals 15 residues. V was clipped by 7 bases and J by 6 bases; unmatched bases: 9. Germline CDR1 and CDR2: LNHDA and SQIVND (reference sequence). CDR3 protein: CASTLLGTGVQPQHF. CDR3 sequence (DNA): TGTGCCAGTACTCTTCTAGGGACAGGGGTTCAGCCCCAGCATTTT.

This clonotype has a count of ten or more. The V call is TRBV6-1, the J call TRBJ2-2, with 7 positions matching TRBD1. The CDR3 length is 14 residues. From germline, CDR1 is MNHNS and CDR2 SASEGT. V dropped 4 bases and J dropped 8; count of bases not matched to a gene: 7. The CDR3 DNA is TGTGCCAGCAGTGGGGACAGAGTGCTAGGGGAGCTGTTTTTT. Residues: CASSGDRVLGELFF.

In regard to this clonotype: Lacking the conserved final phenylalanine or tryptophan, this CDR3 likely reflects a read error. The V and J genes are TRBV12-3 or TRBV12-4 and TRBJ1-5; no clear D gene. This CDR3 is 13 amino acids long. The ends were cut back, 4 bases at V and 7 bases at J, with 11 bases in the middle. CDR3 bases: TGTGCCAGCAGTTCGGCCCGTAACCAGCCCCAGCATTTG. It is translated as CASSSARNQPQHL.

This clonotype was counted at least ten times. The chain combines TRBV2 with TRBJ1-2; 9 bases map to TRBD1. Unmatched junction bases numbered 1, after V lost 9 bases and J lost 5 bases. The CDR3 has 11 amino acids. Germline-derived CDR1 and CDR2 are SNHLY and FYNNEI. CDR3 DNA sequence: TGTGCCAGACAGGGGGCTTATGGCTACACCTTC. Protein product: CARQGAYGYTF.

This clonotype was counted ten times or more. This chain uses TRBV19 with TRBJ1-2; TRBD1 might be the D (6 bases). The CDR3 length is 15 residues. V shed 5 bases and J shed 0 bases, with 13 bases lying between them. Germline CDR1 is LNHDA and CDR2 is SQIVND (reference sequence). The CDR3, as DNA: TGTGCCAGTAGTTCCGGACAGCCAGCTAACTATGGCTACACCTTC. Residues: CASSSGQPANYGYTF.

As concerns this clonotype: A junction end diverges from the germline sequence, so it may reflect a read error. The chain has TRBV7-2 and TRBJ2-2; D not resolved. This CDR3 contains 15 residues. Germline values: CDR1 SGHTA, CDR2 FQGNSA. CDR3 sequence: CASNLVVSSAGELFF. The DNA of the CDR3 is TGTGCCAGCAACTTAGTGGTCAGCTCAGCCGGGGAGCTGTTTTTT.

This clonotype was seen ten or more times. The J gene is TRBJ2-5, the V gene TRBV28, with D possibly matching TRBD1 (6 bases). V was shortened by 6 bases and J by 5 bases, with 13 bases between the two germline ends. This CDR3 is 13 amino acids long. The germline CDR1 and CDR2 sequences are MDHEN and SYDVKM. For the CDR3, the DNA is TGTGCCAGCAGACCACAGGGTCGGGAGACCCAGTACTTC. Its protein product is CASRPQGRETQYF.